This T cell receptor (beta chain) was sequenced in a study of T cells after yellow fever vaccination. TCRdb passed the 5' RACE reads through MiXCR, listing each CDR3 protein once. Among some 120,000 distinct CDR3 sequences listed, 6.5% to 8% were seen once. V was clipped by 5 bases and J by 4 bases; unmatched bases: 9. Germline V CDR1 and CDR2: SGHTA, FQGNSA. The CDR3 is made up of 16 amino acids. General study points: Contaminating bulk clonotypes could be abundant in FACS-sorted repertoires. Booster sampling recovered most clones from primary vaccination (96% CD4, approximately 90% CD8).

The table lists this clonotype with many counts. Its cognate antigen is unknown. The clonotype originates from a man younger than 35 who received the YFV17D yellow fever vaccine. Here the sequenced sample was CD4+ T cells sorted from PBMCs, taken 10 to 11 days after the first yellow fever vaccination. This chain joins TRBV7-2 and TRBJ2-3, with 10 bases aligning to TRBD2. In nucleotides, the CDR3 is TGTGCCAGCAGCGGAAGCGGGGGGGCCGGGGCAGATACGCAGTATTTT. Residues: CASSGSGGAGADTQYF.